The 32 T cell receptor beta chains presented below share a single source sample, sequenced in a study of T cells in Graves' hyperthyroidism and ophthalmopathy. From RNA transcripts, TCR beta CDR3 regions were amplified. TCR CDR3 regions were first amplified by RT-PCR with HTBI primers. TCRdb re-analysed the multiplex PCR reads in MiXCR, keeping a single row per CDR3 protein. The sample holds approximately 380,000 distinct CDR3 sequences; approximately 17% are singletons and the top ten take over 35%. Sequencing input: blood. The receptors originated from a man in his late teens or twenties with Graves' ophthalmopathy.

Many counts were recorded for this clonotype. This chain links TRBV15 with TRBJ2-7, with a weak D call TRBD1 (5 bases). The CDR3 has 15 amino acids. Germline CDR1 reads LNHNV; CDR2 reads YYDKDF (reference sequence). Deletions cut 0 bases from V and 5 bases from J, with 14 bases between. CDR3 bases: TGTGCCACCAGCAGAGATGCGACAGTGGGCAACGAGCAGTACTTC. Its translation: CATSRDATVGNEQYF. Looking up the rest from reference TRBV15 and TRBJ2-7 gives the full variable domain: DAMVIQNPRYQVTQFGKPVTLSCSQTLNHNVMYWYQQKSSQAPKLLFHYYDKDFNNEADTPDNFQSRRPNTSFCFLDIRSPGLGDTAMYLCATSRDATVGNEQYFGPGTRLTVT.

This clonotype was counted many times. The chain joins TRBV6-1 to TRBJ1-1; TRBD1 matches at 7 bases. The germline V gene encodes CDR1 MNHNS and CDR2 SASEGT. V was pared by 6 bases and J by 4 bases, with 5 bases of the junction left unmatched. CDR3 length: 13 amino acids. For the CDR3, the DNA is TGTGCCAGCAGAAACTACAGGGGCACTGAAGCTTTCTTT. Encoded protein: CASRNYRGTEAFF.

V usage is TRBV12-3 or TRBV12-4 and J usage is TRBJ1-5; possible D gene TRBD1, 6 bases. This CDR3 is built from 15 residues. The V end was cut by 7 bases, the J end by 6 bases, with 19 bases between. CDR3 region: CASTNGGGGGQPQHF. The DNA for the CDR3 is TGTGCCAGCACGAACGGAGGGGGGGGGGGTCAGCCCCAGCATTTT.

This chain links TRBV5-1 with TRBJ2-5; 7 bases line up with TRBD2. CDR1 is SGHRS and CDR2 is YFSETQ in the germline V gene. Trimming cost V 4 bases and J 5 bases; bases outside gene matches: 11. The CDR3 totals 15 residues. The CDR3 here is CASSGWLAASETQYF. For the CDR3, the DNA is TGCGCCAGCAGCGGGTGGCTAGCGGCCTCCGAGACCCAGTACTTC.

This clonotype was found once. This chain connects TRBV3-1 to TRBJ2-7; perhaps TRBD1 as D (5 bases). Trimming removed 4 bases at V and 5 bases at J, with 15 bases between. Per the germline V gene, CDR1 is LGHDT and CDR2 is YNNKEL (reference sequence). This CDR3 is 14 amino acids long. In nucleotides, the CDR3 is TGTGCCAGCAGCCCCCCCGGCAGGGTGGACGAGCAGTACTTC. It codes for CASSPPGRVDEQYF.

The chain is built from TRBV19 and TRBJ1-1, with D possibly being TRBD1 (6 bases). The V gene's germline CDR1 is LNHDA and CDR2 SQIVND (reference sequence). The CDR3 loop spans 13 amino acids. With 5 bases removed from V and 7 bases from J, the gap between germline ends came to 14 bases. CDR3 sequence (DNA): TGTGCCAGTAGTGGGACACCATATGGTGAAGCTTTCTTT. As protein: CASSGTPYGEAFF. The full variable domain, in which reference TRBV19 and TRBJ1-1 provide the parts outside the CDR3, is DGGITQSPKYLFRKEGQNVTLSCEQNLNHDAMYWYRQDPGQGLRLIYYSQIVNDFQKGDIAEGYSVSREKKESFPLTVTSAQKNPTAFYLCASSGTPYGEAFFGQGTRLTVV.

This clonotype was recorded at least ten times. The genes are TRBV12-3 or TRBV12-4 and TRBJ1-2; 8 bases fit TRBD1. This CDR3 is 15 amino acids long. The V segment lost 1 base and the J segment 3 bases; nucleotides outside the gene matches: 4. The CDR3 nucleotides read TGTGCCAGCAGTTTAGGACAGGGGTTGCACTATGGCTACACCTTC. Amino acid sequence: CASSLGQGLHYGYTF.

In its sample, this clonotype was seen many times. The chain's CDR3 is CASNAFLWTDTQYF. In nucleotides, the CDR3 is TGTGCCAGCAATGCGTTCCTTTGGACAGATACGCAGTATTTT. This rearrangement joins TRBV2 to TRBJ2-3; no clear D gene. Trimming stripped 7 bases from V and 3 bases from J, with 14 bases between. The germline gives CDR1 SNHLY, CDR2 FYNNEI. The CDR3 runs to 14 residues.

On this clonotype: With a much larger clone just one base away, this may be a read error. V and J are TRBV6-1 and TRBJ2-1, with 8 bases lining up with TRBD2. The CDR3 runs 15 residues. Germline assignment: CDR1 MNHNS and CDR2 SASEGT. DNA of the CDR3: TGTGCCAGCAGTACCCGGAGCGGGGGCTACAGTGAGCAGTTCTTC. The encoded protein is CASSTRSGGYSEQFF.

This clonotype was observed many times. This chain uses TRBV5-1 with TRBJ2-7, with 10 bases identical to TRBD1. V gave up 7 bases and J gave up 5 bases; unmatched junction bases: 6. Looked up from germline, CDR1 is SGHRS and CDR2 is YFSETQ. The CDR3 sequence is 13 residues long. The DNA of the CDR3 is TGCGCCAGCCTGGGACAGGGGATTGACGAGCAGTACTTC. Its translation is CASLGQGIDEQYF.

Ten or more counts support this clonotype. The V and J genes are TRBV11-2 and TRBJ2-3; D perhaps matches TRBD2 (6 bases). Germline V CDR1 and CDR2: SGHAT, FQNNGV. The CDR3 covers 15 residues. V gave up 5 bases and J gave up 1 base, with 13 bases separating them. In nucleotides, the CDR3 is TGTGCCAGCAGCAGACGGGGACTTGGCACAGATACGCAGTATTTT. Translation: CASSRRGLGTDTQYF.

This clonotype was seen at least ten times. The chain combines TRBV20-1 with TRBJ2-2, with a weak D call TRBD2 (7 bases). This CDR3 is 16 amino acids long. Trimming took 2 bases from V and 0 from J, leaving 13 bases between them. The germline V gene has CDR1 DFQATT and CDR2 SNEGSKA (reference sequence). The CDR3 nucleotides are TGCAGTGCTAGACTTGCGGGGGCCGCGAACACCGGGGAGCTGTTTTTT. It translates to CSARLAGAANTGELFF.

The gene calls are TRBV5-6 and TRBJ2-4; D is perhaps TRBD1 (6 bases). This CDR3 has 16 amino acids. Germline CDR1 and CDR2: SGHDT and YYEEEE. The V end was cut by 4 bases, the J end by 9 bases, with 23 bases between. The CDR3 protein is CASSHRPHHRVSIQYF. Written as DNA, the CDR3 is TGTGCCAGCAGCCACCGGCCGCACCACAGGGTGAGCATTCAGTACTTC. The full variable domain, completed using reference TRBV5-6 and TRBJ2-4, is DAGVTQSPTHLIKTRGQQVTLRCSPKSGHDTVSWYQQALGQGPQFIFQYYEEEERQRGNFPDRFSGHQFPNYSSELNVNALLLGDSALYLCASSHRPHHRVSIQYFGAGTRLSVL.

This clonotype was picked up many times. The chain is built from TRBV2 and TRBJ2-7, with D perhaps matching TRBD2 (6 bases). CDR1 is SNHLY and CDR2 is FYNNEI in the germline V gene. Trimming left V 0 bases short and J 2 bases short, with 11 bases between. This CDR3 is 15 amino acids long. This chain's CDR3 is CASSEAPGVTYEQYF. The CDR3 nucleotides are TGTGCCAGCAGTGAAGCCCCGGGGGTCACCTACGAGCAGTACTTC.

This clonotype was observed a few times. The V gene is TRBV19, the J gene TRBJ1-5; weak D call: TRBD1 (5 bases). Trimming removed 2 bases from V and 3 bases from J, with 11 bases in between. Looked up from germline, CDR1 is LNHDA and CDR2 is SQIVND (reference sequence). CDR3 length: 15 amino acids. DNA of the CDR3: TGTGCCAGTAGTATAACCGGGGGTAACAATCAGCCCCAGCATTTT. This translates into CASSITGGNNQPQHF.

This clonotype has at least ten counts. The rearrangement links TRBV12-3 or TRBV12-4 to TRBJ2-5, with a tentative D call TRBD1 (6 bases). CDR3 length equals 13 residues. V lost 3 bases and J 2 bases, leaving 7 bases between the germline ends. The CDR3 loop reads CASSFDRQETQYF. The CDR3 nucleotides are TGTGCCAGCAGTTTTGACAGGCAAGAGACCCAGTACTTC.

This clonotype was counted at least ten times. The chain joins TRBV7-6 to TRBJ2-2; TRBD2 agrees at 8 bases. This CDR3 comprises 16 residues. Per the germline V gene, CDR1 is SGHVS and CDR2 is FNYEAQ. J was trimmed by 6 bases and V by 5 bases; bases with no gene match: 11. As DNA, the CDR3 is TGTGCCAGCAGCAGGAACAGCGGGGGTATGGCCGGGGAGCTGTTTTTT. The encoded protein is CASSRNSGGMAGELFF.

This clonotype has at least ten counts. The chain is built from TRBV12-3 or TRBV12-4 and TRBJ2-1; TRBD2 matches at 9 bases. CDR3 length: 14 amino acids. Germline trimming cut 10 bases from V and 6 bases from J; bases unmatched to any gene: 10. CDR3 coding DNA: TGTGCCACCCGTGGGGCGGGGGGGCGCAATGAGCAGTTCTTC. Protein sequence: CATRGAGGRNEQFF.

This clonotype was counted between two and nine times. The genes are TRBV20-1 and TRBJ1-6; 9 bases align to TRBD1. CDR3 length: 13 amino acids. The germline gives CDR1 DFQATT, CDR2 SNEGSKA (reference sequence). With 6 bases clipped from V and 9 bases from J, the junction kept 6 bases outside the gene matches. The CDR3 protein is CSAPGQGGSPLHF. CDR3 in DNA: TGCAGTGCCCCGGGACAGGGAGGTTCACCCCTCCACTTT.

This clonotype was found many times. The genes are TRBV11-2 and TRBJ2-3; tentative D call: TRBD1 (8 bases). V lost 4 bases and J 5 bases, leaving 13 bases between the germline ends. The CDR3 covers 14 residues. Per the germline V gene, CDR1 is SGHAT and CDR2 is FQNNGV. Here the CDR3 reads CASSSQGGIDTQYF. The CDR3 region has the DNA TGTGCCAGCAGCTCACAGGGGGGGATAGATACGCAGTATTTT.

In its sample, this clonotype was seen a few times. The J gene is TRBJ2-3, the V gene TRBV7-9, with 12 bases matching TRBD1. The CDR3 spans 16 residues. J gave up 0 bases and V 5 bases, and 3 bases lay outside the gene matches. Germline assignment: CDR1 SEHNR and CDR2 FQNEAQ (reference sequence). The CDR3 nucleotides are TGTGCCAGCAGCCCGGGACAGGGGGCGAGCACAGATACGCAGTATTTT. Translation gives CASSPGQGASTDTQYF.

Many counts were recorded for this clonotype. V and J are TRBV5-1 and TRBJ1-1, with D maybe TRBD1 (5 bases). Germline CDR1 is SGHRS and CDR2 is YFSETQ. The CDR3 runs to 13 residues. V was cut by 2 bases and J by 4 bases, with 9 bases left in between. CDR3 sequence: CASSFMGGTEAFF. The CDR3 bases are TGCGCCAGCAGCTTCATGGGGGGCACTGAAGCTTTCTTT. The full variable domain, with the rest looked up from reference TRBV5-1 and TRBJ1-1, is KAGVTQTPRYLIKTRGQQVTLSCSPISGHRSVSWYQQTPGQGLQFLFEYFSETQRNKGNFPGRFSGRQFSNSRSEMNVSTLELGDSALYLCASSFMGGTEAFFGQGTRLTVV.

V usage is TRBV28 and J usage is TRBJ1-2; weak D call: TRBD1 (5 bases). The CDR3 totals 15 residues. V was shortened by 0 bases and J by 4 bases, with 12 bases between the two germline ends. CDR1 is MDHEN, CDR2 SYDVKM, per germline. The CDR3 DNA follows: TGTGCCAGCAGTTTATGGCAGGGTGATAGCTATGGCTACACCTTC. The encoded protein is CASSLWQGDSYGYTF.

V is TRBV14 and J is TRBJ1-1; no firm D call. Germline CDR1 reads SGHDN; CDR2 reads FVKESK. The CDR3 is 17 amino acids. V was pared by 3 bases and J by 0 bases, with 17 bases between. CDR3 sequence (DNA): TGTGCCAGCAGCCAGTTTCTACGGGGATTCATGAACACTGAAGCTTTCTTT. It specifies CASSQFLRGFMNTEAFF.

This clonotype was seen ten or more times. This chain connects TRBV24-1 to TRBJ2-2; D gene unclear. The CDR3 sequence is 16 residues long. Trimming cost V 1 base and J 1 base, with 9 bases left between them. CDR1 and CDR2 from the germline V gene are KGHDR and SFDVKD. CDR3 loop: CATSDLRPLNTGELFF. CDR3 DNA sequence: TGTGCCACCAGTGATTTAAGACCGCTGAACACCGGGGAGCTGTTTTTT.

The chain links TRBV29-1 to TRBJ1-3; D gene unclear. With 5 bases removed from V and 0 bases from J, the gap between germline ends came to 8 bases. CDR1 SQVTM and CDR2 ANQGSEA come from the germline V gene. The CDR3 totals 13 residues. DNA of the CDR3: TGCAGCGTTCGGTCGACCTCTGGAAACACCATATATTTT. Its translation: CSVRSTSGNTIYF.

This clonotype was seen more than once but under ten times. This chain links TRBV6-1 with TRBJ2-3, with D perhaps given as TRBD1 or TRBD2 (5 bases each). In germline, CDR1 is MNHNS, CDR2 SASEGT. The CDR3 totals 14 residues. Trimming removed 8 bases from V and 1 base from J, with 13 bases in between. CDR3 region: CASCGGLGTDTQYF. CDR3 DNA: TGTGCCAGCTGTGGGGGTCTCGGCACAGATACGCAGTATTTT.

This clonotype was counted ten times or more. The chain employs TRBV11-2 and TRBJ1-1, with D unresolved. The CDR3 is 15 residues long. Trimming left V 4 bases short and J 4 bases short, with 16 bases between. CDR1 is SGHAT and CDR2 is FQNNGV in the germline V gene. The DNA of the CDR3 is TGTGCCAGCAGCTCCGATCCAGAGGGCTTCACTGAAGCTTTCTTT. This gives the protein CASSSDPEGFTEAFF.

This clonotype was counted between two and nine times. The rearrangement links TRBV18 to TRBJ1-1; 7 positions match TRBD1. CDR3 length: 14 residues. The V and J ends lost 6 bases and 3 bases, in that order; junction bases with no gene match: 7. Germline CDR1 reads KGHSH; CDR2 reads LQKENI. In DNA, the CDR3 is TGTGCCAGCTCGCTCGGACAGGATTACACTGAAGCTTTCTTT. Translated: CASSLGQDYTEAFF.

This clonotype occurred a few times. The chain joins TRBV7-8 to TRBJ1-2; D perhaps matches TRBD1 (6 bases). V gave up 5 bases and J gave up 5 bases, with 12 bases separating them. Germline V gene lookup returns CDR1 SGHVS and CDR2 FQNEAQ. The CDR3 totals 13 residues. The CDR3 DNA follows: TGTGCCAGCAGCATAGGACAGTCTTATGGCTACACCTTC. Residues: CASSIGQSYGYTF.

The genes are TRBV6-1 and TRBJ1-2, with 9 bases fitting TRBD1. Unmatched junction bases numbered 10, after V lost 5 bases and J lost 0 bases. There are 17 residues in the CDR3. CDR1 and CDR2 (germline): MNHNS, SASEGT. The CDR3 protein is CASSPRDRAQSNYGYTF. CDR3 coding DNA: TGTGCCAGCAGTCCCCGGGACAGGGCACAGTCTAACTATGGCTACACCTTC.

The chain uses TRBV19 and TRBJ1-1; D is undetermined. The CDR3 runs 15 residues. The germline CDR1 and CDR2 sequences are LNHDA and SQIVND (reference sequence). With 1 base removed from V and 1 base from J, the gap between germline ends came to 10 bases. CDR3 loop: CASSIAHQENTEAFF. The CDR3 DNA reads TGTGCCAGTAGTATAGCACACCAAGAGAACACTGAAGCTTTCTTT. Supplemented by reference TRBV19 and TRBJ1-1, the full variable domain reads DGGITQSPKYLFRKEGQNVTLSCEQNLNHDAMYWYRQDPGQGLRLIYYSQIVNDFQKGDIAEGYSVSREKKESFPLTVTSAQKNPTAFYLCASSIAHQENTEAFFGQGTRLTVV.